The rows below give T cell receptor beta chains drawn from one sample of a study of graft-versus-host responses after intestinal transplantation. TCRdb's table, derived via immunoSEQ multiplex PCR, lists solely in-frame clones and lacks some. The repertoire holds 15,000 to 20,000 clones, over 70% seen once, with 1.5% to 2% in the top ten. The sequencing here drew on PBMCs, taken 14 days after transplant. Receptor source: a human patient who received an intestinal transplant, so some T cells may come from the graft donor. The CDR3 runs from the conserved cysteine through the conserved F or W. A D gene is named only where the DNA matches it firmly. Expanded clones get a size class; other rows say once, few or many, or leave the size out.

j_call | clone_size | d_call | v_call | cdr3_aa | cdr3_nt
TRBJ2-5 | few | TRBD1 | TRBV27 | CASSRWDRGETQYF | TGTGCCAGCAGTCGATGGGACAGGGGGGAGACCCAGTACTTC
TRBJ1-3 | - | - | TRBV7-6 | CASSTPRGQKSSGNTIYF | TGTGCCAGCAGCACACCCCGGGGCCAGAAGAGCTCTGGAAACACCATATATTTT
TRBJ2-3 | - | TRBD2 | TRBV30 | CAWSVRLAGTDTQYF | TGTGCCTGGAGTGTACGACTAGCAGGCACAGATACGCAGTATTTT
TRBJ2-1 | once | TRBD2 | TRBV11-1 | CASSFGTSYNEQFF | TGTGCCAGCAGCTTCGGGACTAGCTACAATGAGCAGTTCTTC
TRBJ2-7 | - | TRBD1 | TRBV4-1 | CASSQVEQGYEQYF | TGCGCCAGCAGCCAAGTAGAACAGGGGTACGAGCAGTACTTC
TRBJ2-7 | - | TRBD2 | TRBV28 | CASSFIGTSRSEQYF | TGTGCCAGCAGTTTCATTGGGACTAGCCGTTCAGAGCAGTACTTC
TRBJ2-3 | - | TRBD2 | TRBV11-2 | CASSYSGSSTDTQYF | TGTGCCAGCAGTTATAGCGGGAGTAGCACAGATACGCAGTATTTT
TRBJ2-2 | - | - | TRBV30 | CAWKFRVTGELFF | TGTGCCTGGAAATTCAGGGTAACCGGGGAGCTGTTTTTT
TRBJ2-7 | - | TRBD2 | TRBV27 | CASSLEGTSGVYEQYF | TGTGCCAGCAGTTTAGAAGGGACTAGCGGAGTCTACGAGCAGTACTTC
TRBJ1-2 | - | - | TRBV5-4 | CASSLSADNYGYTF | TGTGCCAGCAGCTTGTCGGCAGATAACTATGGCTACACCTTC
TRBJ2-7 | - | TRBD1 | TRBV5-1 | CASSVGTGSYEQYF | TGCGCCAGCAGCGTCGGGACAGGGTCTTACGAGCAGTACTTC
TRBJ2-5 | - | - | TRBV18 | CASSLYPGLVEEETQYF | TGTGCCAGCTCACTCTATCCAGGCCTCGTGGAGGAGGAGACCCAGTACTTC
TRBJ1-2 | once | TRBD1 | TRBV5-4 | CASSLKGQGLGYTF | TGTGCCAGCAGCTTAAAGGGACAGGGACTTGGCTACACCTTC
TRBJ2-5 | - | TRBD2 | TRBV28 | CASSLRLAGVEQYF | TGTGCCAGCAGTTTACGACTAGCGGGAGTAGAGCAGTACTTC
TRBJ1-2 | - | - | TRBV19 | CASTSTPAMGGYGYTF | TGTGCCAGTACGTCAACTCCGGCAATGGGGGGCTATGGCTACACCTTC
TRBJ2-3 | - | TRBD1 | TRBV5-4 | CASSLRDRGTDTQYF | TGTGCCAGCAGCCTCCGGGACAGGGGCACAGATACGCAGTATTTT
TRBJ2-7 | few | - | TRBV4-1 | CASSHATPTWDFHPSYEQYF | TGCGCCAGCAGCCATGCCACCCCAACCTGGGACTTCCATCCCTCCTACGAGCAGTACTTC
TRBJ2-7 | - | - | TRBV25-1 | CASSESLGGGIDYEQYF | TGTGCCAGCAGTGAATCCCTGGGAGGGGGGATTGACTACGAGCAGTACTTC
TRBJ1-1 | - | - | TRBV4-1 | CASSQDWGNTEAFF | TGCGCCAGCAGCCAAGATTGGGGGAACACTGAAGCTTTCTTT
TRBJ2-1 | - | TRBD2 | TRBV28 | CASSLGLAGGSSYNEQFF | TGTGCCAGCAGTTTAGGCCTAGCGGGAGGGAGCTCCTACAATGAGCAGTTCTTC
TRBJ2-1 | - | - | TRBV4-2 | CASSPRRTGVVNEQFF | TGTGCCAGCAGCCCTCGGCGGACGGGAGTTGTCAATGAGCAGTTCTTC
TRBJ2-3 | - | - | TRBV11-2 | CASSLVVGSDTQYF | TGTGCCAGCAGCTTGGTCGTCGGGTCAGATACGCAGTATTTT
TRBJ2-3 | - | - | TRBV6-1 | CASSFQGGTDTQYF | TGTGCCAGCAGTTTCCAGGGCGGCACAGATACGCAGTATTTT
TRBJ2-7 | once | TRBD2 | TRBV7-9 | CASSFSGRAEQYF | TGTGCCAGCAGCTTTAGCGGGAGGGCCGAGCAGTACTTC
TRBJ2-5 | - | - | TRBV7-9 | CASSLAIGAGETQYF | TGTGCCAGCAGCTTAGCAATTGGGGCCGGCGAGACCCAGTACTTC
TRBJ2-3 | - | TRBD2 | TRBV28 | CASSPTTSGGSTDTQYF | TGTGCCAGCAGTCCCACGACTAGCGGGGGTAGCACAGATACGCAGTATTTT
TRBJ2-4 | - | TRBD1 | TRBV5-6 | CASSLQGARNIQYF | TGTGCCAGCAGCTTGCAGGGGGCGAGGAACATTCAGTACTTC
TRBJ2-1 | - | - | TRBV7-3 | CASSPSGSYNEQFF | TGTGCCAGCAGCCCCAGCGGCTCCTACAATGAGCAGTTCTTC
TRBJ2-3 | - | TRBD2 | TRBV5-1 | CASSSGTSLPPTDTQYF | TGCGCCAGCAGCTCGGGGACTAGCTTACCACCCACAGATACGCAGTATTTT
TRBJ2-7 | - | TRBD2 | TRBV7-9 | CASSLPGKRGNPYEQYF | TGTGCCAGCAGCTTACCTGGAAAGCGGGGTAACCCCTACGAGCAGTACTTC
TRBJ2-3 | - | TRBD2 | TRBV6-6 | CASSTTSGSTDTQYF | TGTGCCAGCAGTACGACTAGCGGGAGCACAGATACGCAGTATTTT
TRBJ1-1 | once | - | TRBV6-6 | CASSYSRGRNTEAFF | TGTGCCAGCAGTTACTCTAGGGGAAGGAACACTGAAGCTTTCTTT
TRBJ2-7 | - | - | TRBV9 | CASSVGDRGVDSYEQYF | TGTGCCAGCAGCGTAGGTGATCGGGGTGTTGACTCCTACGAGCAGTACTTC
TRBJ2-2 | few | TRBD2 | TRBV19 | CASSPLAGTGELFF | TGTGCCAGTAGTCCTTTAGCGGGCACCGGGGAGCTGTTTTTT
TRBJ2-2 | - | TRBD1 | TRBV9 | CASSGGQSPRGELFF | TGTGCCAGCAGCGGGGGACAGTCTCCGCGCGGGGAGCTGTTTTTT
TRBJ1-1 | - | TRBD1 | TRBV29-1 | CSVDWDSNTEAFF | TGCAGCGTTGATTGGGACAGCAACACTGAAGCTTTCTTT
TRBJ1-6 | - | - | TRBV7-5 | CASSQSSGSPLHF | TGTGCCAGCAGCCAATCGTCGGGGTCACCCCTCCACTTT
TRBJ2-1 | - | TRBD2 | TRBV4-1 | CASSQDWLAGDEQFF | TGCGCCAGCAGCCAGGACTGGCTAGCGGGGGATGAGCAGTTCTTC
TRBJ2-1 | - | TRBD2 | TRBV20-1 | CSALSGRLFF | TGCAGTGCCCTTAGCGGGAGACTGTTCTTC
TRBJ2-7 | - | TRBD2 | TRBV10-3 | CAISEGVGRDEQYF | TGTGCCATCAGTGAGGGTGTCGGGAGGGACGAGCAGTACTTC
TRBJ2-7 | - | - | TRBV6-1 | CASSEERRYEQYF | TGTGCCAGCAGTGAAGAGCGCCGCTACGAGCAGTACTTC
TRBJ1-1 | few | - | TRBV6-6 | CASRDLGRDTEAFF | TGTGCCAGCAGGGACCTGGGACGGGACACTGAAGCTTTCTTT
TRBJ2-1 | - | TRBD2 | TRBV5-1 | CASSLAPTSGGTPYNEQFF | TGCGCCAGCAGCTTGGCCCCGACTAGCGGGGGGACTCCCTACAATGAGCAGTTCTTC
TRBJ2-1 | - | - | TRBV5-4 | CASSFDGGGAYNEQFF | TGTGCCAGCAGCTTTGACGGGGGCGGGGCCTACAATGAGCAGTTCTTC
TRBJ2-7 | - | TRBD2 | TRBV5-4 | CASSSVTAGPYEQYF | TGTGCCAGCAGCTCGGTTACAGCGGGGCCCTACGAGCAGTACTTC
TRBJ1-2 | - | - | TRBV6-5 | CASSYSETVYGYTF | TGTGCCAGCAGTTACTCGGAGACGGTCTATGGCTACACCTTC
TRBJ1-4 | - | - | TRBV7-9 | CASTGQLNEKLFF | TGTGCCAGTACCGGACAGCTTAATGAAAAACTGTTTTTT
TRBJ2-7 | - | - | TRBV15 | CATSRVSRTDSYEQYF | TGTGCCACCAGCAGAGTATCCCGGACAGACTCCTACGAGCAGTACTTC
TRBJ2-3 | - | TRBD1 | TRBV9 | CASSATGTGGVTDTQYF | TGTGCCAGCAGCGCCACCGGGACAGGGGGCGTAACAGATACGCAGTATTTT
TRBJ1-1 | - | - | TRBV19 | CATGGFEAFF | TGTGCCACCGGGGGGTTTGAAGCTTTCTTT
TRBJ2-5 | - | TRBD1 | TRBV14 | CASSQTGGGETQYF | TGTGCCAGCAGCCAGACAGGGGGAGGAGAGACCCAGTACTTC
TRBJ2-3 | - | - | TRBV20-1 | CRGGTDTQYF | TGCAGGGGGGGCACAGATACGCAGTATTTT
TRBJ1-1 | - | - | TRBV7-4 | CASSQGKGRTEAFF | TGTGCCAGCAGCCAAGGGAAGGGAAGGACTGAAGCTTTCTTT
TRBJ2-1 | - | - | TRBV30 | CAWSVPALDEQFF | TGTGCCTGGAGTGTACCCGCGCTGGATGAGCAGTTCTTC
TRBJ2-3 | once | - | TRBV7-2 | CASSFGFVGGYSTDTQYF | TGTGCCAGCAGCTTCGGGTTCGTCGGAGGGTATAGCACAGATACGCAGTATTTT